The TCR beta chain under discussion was sequenced for a study of human T cells and chemical hapten exposure. Study results and limitations: No change in TCRs above 1 in 1000 frequency was produced by DPC sensitization.

Germline-derived CDR1 and CDR2 are KGHSH and LQKENI. The CDR3 contains 14 residues. With respect to this clonotype: No antigen is known for it. Compared with germline, one end of the junction differs, possibly owing to a read error.

Indicated time point: pre-sensitization, week 0. Treatment reported: therapeutic diphenylcyclopropenone sensitization with weekly scalp DPC. Using its own MiXCR run on the RACE reads, TCRdb lists one record per CDR3 protein. The sample consists of under 50,000 distinct CDR3 sequences, 7.5% to 8% of them appearing once. This clonotype was sampled from a woman aged 50 to 60 with alopecia areata. Some clones in this sample may be carry-over from other donors' samples. The specimen was whole blood, collected in connection with sensitization to the hapten diphenylcyclopropenone (DPC). V gene TRBV18 combines with J gene TRBJ2-3; TRBD1 aligns across 8 bases. CDR3 nucleotides: TGTGTCAGCTCACCGGACAGGGCAACAGATACGCAGTATTTT. It specifies CVSSPDRATDTQYF.